This TCR beta chain was recovered during a study of shared clonotypes between healthy human individuals. CD45RO-negative, CCR7-positively selected cells formed the naive CD8 fraction, excluding terminally differentiated effector memory CD45RA+ cells. Per the original data handling: Owing to the provision of junction-only sequences devoid of quality scores by immunoSEQ, filtering differed. Assay: immunoSEQ multiplex PCR; the TCRdb copy retains only in-frame clones and omits some. V and J calls and clone size are as listed in that table; D and trimming were resolved from the DNA. This sample has about 600,000 clones, with 95% found just once. CDR3 length: 13 amino acids. The V gene's germline CDR1 is SGDLS and CDR2 YYNGEE. V lost 2 bases to trimming and J lost 2 bases, with 6 bases between them.

The receptor was isolated from a woman aged 25 to 45 in good health. Specimen: naive CD8+ T cells sorted from blood. The chain is built from TRBV9 and TRBJ2-3; the D is unclear. The CDR3 DNA follows: TGTGCCAGCAGCGTCTTCAACACAGATACGCAGTATTTT. As protein: CASSVFNTDTQYF.